This passage covers 14 T cell receptor beta chains from one sample sequenced in a study of OX40 agonist ivuxolimab in advanced cancers. Using immunoSEQ multiplex PCR, the repertoire was profiled, and TCRdb retains in-frame clones only, with some absent. The table records over 85,000 clones, around four fifths of them present only once. This sample comprised CD4+ or CD8+ T cells sorted from blood, obtained in a trial of the OX40 agonist ivuxolimab. These receptors originate from an adult with an advanced solid tumor such as melanoma, head and neck, liver or kidney cancer.

The J gene is TRBJ1-2, the V gene TRBV27, with a tentative D call TRBD1 (5 bases). The CDR3 length is 13 residues. In germline, CDR1 is MNHEY, CDR2 SMNVEV (reference sequence). Trimming shortened V by 6 bases and J by 4 bases, and 12 bases separated the two germline ends. CDR3 amino acids: CASRATASYGYTF. CDR3 DNA sequence: TGTGCCAGCAGGGCGACAGCCTCCTATGGCTACACCTTC.

The gene calls are TRBV27 and TRBJ1-2; D remains ambiguous. The germline V and J ends were trimmed by 7 bases and 2 bases, with 17 bases remaining between them. Germline V gives CDR1 MNHEY, CDR2 SMNVEV (reference sequence). The CDR3 covers 15 residues. In nucleotides, the CDR3 is TGTGCCAGCACCCTTAGTGGGAAGTGGAACTATGGCTACACCTTC. As protein: CASTLSGKWNYGYTF.

The chain is built from TRBV7-2 and TRBJ1-2; unclear D gene. The V end was cut by 1 base, the J end by 5 bases, with 8 bases between. CDR3 length equals 13 residues. Per germline, CDR1 SGHTA and CDR2 FQGNSA. The CDR3 coding sequence is TGTGCCAGCAGCTTAGGTGGTTTTTATGGCTACACCTTC. Translating it yields CASSLGGFYGYTF.

This clone came up once. V is TRBV5-1 and J is TRBJ1-6; no clear D. Germline-derived CDR1 and CDR2 are SGHRS and YFSETQ. Trimming took 1 base from V and 6 from J, leaving 11 bases between them. This CDR3 has 15 amino acids. CDR3 DNA sequence: TGCGCCAGCAGCTTGAGTTTATCGGGTAATTCACCCCTCCACTTT. The encoded protein is CASSLSLSGNSPLHF. Together with reference TRBV5-1 and TRBJ1-6, the CDR3 gives the full variable domain: KAGVTQTPRYLIKTRGQQVTLSCSPISGHRSVSWYQQTPGQGLQFLFEYFSETQRNKGNFPGRFSGRQFSNSRSEMNVSTLELGDSALYLCASSLSLSGNSPLHFGNGTRLTVT.

The chain has TRBV5-6 and TRBJ2-2, with D maybe TRBD1 (6 bases). Trimming shortened V by 3 bases and J by 4 bases, and 10 bases separated the two germline ends. Germline V gene lookup returns CDR1 SGHDT and CDR2 YYEEEE. The CDR3 has 14 residues. The CDR3 DNA reads as TGTGCCAGCAGCTCGGACAGAATCACCGGGGAGCTGTTTTTT. It encodes CASSSDRITGELFF.

The J gene is TRBJ2-5, the V gene TRBV6-1; D may be TRBD1 (6 bases). V dropped 3 bases and J dropped 1 base, with 15 bases sitting between them. The CDR3 is 16 amino acids. Looked up from germline, CDR1 is MNHNS and CDR2 is SASEGT. CDR3 protein: CASSETGTPSQETQYF. CDR3 bases: TGTGCCAGCAGTGAGACCGGGACACCAAGCCAAGAGACCCAGTACTTC.

The chain joins TRBV2 to TRBJ1-2; D might be TRBD1 (5 bases). This CDR3 comprises 14 residues. Germline CDR1 is SNHLY and CDR2 is FYNNEI. V was pared by 3 bases and J by 2 bases, with 10 bases between. CDR3 in amino acids: CASSEGNRNYGYTF. The CDR3 DNA reads TGTGCCAGCAGTGAGGGTAACAGGAACTATGGCTACACCTTC. The variable domain in full, with the rest retrieved from reference TRBV2 and TRBJ1-2, is EPEVTQTPSHQVTQMGQEVILRCVPISNHLYFYWYRQILGQKVEFLVSFYNNEISEKSEIFDDQFSVERPDGSNFTLKIRSTKLEDSAMYFCASSEGNRNYGYTFGSGTRLTVV.

The chain employs TRBV29-1 and TRBJ2-5; D is possibly TRBD1 or TRBD2 (5 bases each). V was trimmed by 0 bases and J by 5 bases, leaving 7 bases between them. The germline V gene encodes CDR1 SQVTM and CDR2 ANQGSEA. The CDR3 spans 12 residues. The CDR3 region has the DNA TGCAGCGTTGAAGAGGGGGATGAGACCCAGTACTTC. Its translation is CSVEEGDETQYF. Looking up the rest from reference TRBV29-1 and TRBJ2-5 gives the full variable domain: SAVISQKPSRDICQRGTSLTIQCQVDSQVTMMFWYRQQPGQSLTLIATANQGSEATYESGFVIDKFPISRPNLTFSTLTVSNMSPEDSSIYLCSVEEGDETQYFGPGTRLLVL.

This chain joins TRBV25-1 and TRBJ2-2, with TRBD1 identical over 10 bases. Germline V gene data show CDR1 as MGHDK and CDR2 as SYGVNS. The CDR3 has 16 amino acids. V was clipped by 3 bases and J by 5 bases; unmatched bases: 6. This CDR3 is CASSERQGARTGELFF. As DNA, the CDR3 is TGTGCCAGCAGTGAGCGACAGGGGGCGCGGACCGGGGAGCTGTTTTTT.

This clone appeared a few times. V is TRBV7-8 and J is TRBJ2-4; the match to TRBD1 covers 7 bases. This CDR3 has 16 residues. The ends lost 5 bases at V and 4 bases at J; junction bases unmatched: 11. Germline V gene data show CDR1 as SGHVS and CDR2 as FQNEAQ. CDR3: CASSPAPGQTKNIQYF. CDR3 sequence (DNA): TGTGCCAGCAGCCCCGCCCCGGGACAGACGAAAAACATTCAGTACTTC.

V and J are TRBV5-4 and TRBJ2-5; 8 nucleotides align to TRBD1. Germline-derived CDR1 and CDR2 are SGHNT and YYREEE (reference sequence). Trimming took 5 bases from V and 5 from J; bases not matched to a gene: 5. The CDR3 contains 13 residues. CDR3 coding DNA: TGTGCCAGCAGAAGTGACAGGGGCGAGACCCAGTACTTC. This encodes CASRSDRGETQYF.

V is TRBV27 and J is TRBJ1-2, with D possibly being TRBD1 (6 bases). V gave up 6 bases and J gave up 2 bases, with 13 bases separating them. This CDR3 comprises 14 residues. Germline loops: CDR1 MNHEY, CDR2 SMNVEV (reference sequence). Here the CDR3 DNA reads TGTGCCAGCAGAAACAGGGTTTCGAACTATGGCTACACCTTC. It is translated as CASRNRVSNYGYTF.

The rearrangement joins TRBV5-4 to TRBJ2-2; perhaps D is TRBD1 or TRBD2 (5 bases each). Germline V gene sequence: CDR1 SGHNT, CDR2 YYREEE (reference sequence). Trimming took 1 base from V and 0 from J, leaving 10 bases between them. The CDR3 totals 16 residues. CDR3 in DNA: TGTGCCAGCAGCTTGCGTCGGGGACCGAACACCGGGGAGCTGTTTTTT. This sequence encodes CASSLRRGPNTGELFF. Complete variable domain (other parts from reference TRBV5-4 and TRBJ2-2): ETGVTQSPTHLIKTRGQQVTLRCSSQSGHNTVSWYQQALGQGPQFIFQYYREEENGRGNFPPRFSGLQFPNYSSELNVNALELDDSALYLCASSLRRGPNTGELFFGEGSRLTVL.

This clone showed up just once. The rearrangement links TRBV4-2 to TRBJ2-3; D remains unclear. Looked up from germline, CDR1 is LGHNA and CDR2 is YNFKEQ. V was clipped by 4 bases and J by 8 bases, with 13 bases between them. The CDR3 totals 13 residues. CDR3 sequence: CASSPSKTITQYF. As DNA, the CDR3 is TGTGCCAGCAGCCCTAGTAAGACGATTACGCAGTATTTT.